The 28 T cell receptor beta chains below come from one sample, sequenced in a study of blood T cell repertoires in COVID-19. Assay used: immunoSEQ multiplex PCR; TCRdb lists only in-frame clones, some missing. The table shows hundreds of thousands of clones, with more than 80% occurring only once. Source material: peripheral blood. These receptors all stem from a woman between 18 and 30 years old with acute or convalescent COVID-19.

The rearrangement uses TRBV7-9 and TRBJ1-2, with D possibly matching TRBD1 (5 bases). V lost 5 bases to trimming and J lost 4 bases, with 17 bases between them. The CDR3 extends over 15 amino acids. Germline V gene data show CDR1 as SEHNR and CDR2 as FQNEAQ (reference sequence). The CDR3 sequence: CASSLGGLGGYGYTF. CDR3 sequence (DNA): TGTGCCAGCAGCCTGGGTGGGCTCGGGGGCTATGGCTACACCTTC.

The V and J genes are TRBV6-5 and TRBJ1-4; a possible D gene is TRBD1 (5 bases). The CDR3 sequence is 12 residues long. V lost 8 bases to trimming and J lost 8 bases, with 12 bases between them. The germline gives CDR1 MNHEY, CDR2 SVGAGI. CDR3 in amino acids: CASGGDYEKLFF. The CDR3 DNA reads TGTGCCAGCGGGGGGGATTACGAAAAACTGTTTTTT.

The V and J genes are TRBV6-1 and TRBJ1-1; TRBD1 matches at 8 bases. CDR1 and CDR2 from the germline V gene are MNHNS and SASEGT. With V trimmed by 0 bases and J by 4 bases, 4 bases remained unmatched. The CDR3 extends over 15 amino acids. In DNA form, the CDR3 reads TGTGCCAGCAGTGAAGCGCTAACAGGGGGCACTGAAGCTTTCTTT. Its translation: CASSEALTGGTEAFF.

The chain combines TRBV6-5 with TRBJ1-4; no clear D gene. The CDR3 runs 14 residues. The germline gives CDR1 MNHEY, CDR2 SVGAGI. Trimming removed 4 bases at V and 13 bases at J, with 19 bases between. The CDR3: CASSSRGSDLLLFF. In DNA form, the CDR3 reads TGTGCCAGCAGTTCGCGGGGTTCTGATCTTCTACTGTTTTTT.

The V and J genes are TRBV5-1 and TRBJ2-5, with D possibly TRBD2 on 7 matching bases. CDR3 length: 19 residues. Germline values: CDR1 SGHRS, CDR2 YFSETQ. Trimming shortened V by 4 bases and J by 5 bases, and 30 bases separated the two germline ends. CDR3 DNA: TGCGCCAGCAGCCCATCTCCCTCAGGGGCGGGGGCCCCTAGGGAGACCCAGTACTTC. Translating it yields CASSPSPSGAGAPRETQYF.

V gene TRBV2 combines with J gene TRBJ2-4, with D unresolved. The CDR3 has 13 residues. Germline values: CDR1 SNHLY, CDR2 FYNNEI. The V gene lost 8 bases and the J gene lost 1 base, with 9 bases spanning the gap. The CDR3 loop is CASCERAKNIQYF. DNA of the CDR3: TGTGCCAGCTGCGAGAGGGCCAAAAACATTCAGTACTTC.

The chain is built from TRBV7-2 and TRBJ1-1; the match to TRBD1 covers 9 bases. This CDR3 comprises 16 residues. With 2 bases clipped from V and 4 bases from J, the junction kept 8 bases outside the gene matches. Germline values: CDR1 SGHTA, CDR2 FQGNSA. The CDR3 is CASSLFGTGSATEAFF. In nucleotides, the CDR3 is TGTGCCAGCAGCTTATTTGGGACAGGGTCGGCCACTGAAGCTTTCTTT. Looking up the rest from reference TRBV7-2 and TRBJ1-1 gives the full variable domain: GAGVSQSPSNKVTEKGKDVELRCDPISGHTALYWYRQSLGQGLEFLIYFQGNSAPDKSGLPSDRFSAERTGGSVSTLTIQRTQQEDSAVYLCASSLFGTGSATEAFFGQGTRLTVV.

The chain employs TRBV5-1 and TRBJ2-1; D may be TRBD2 (5 bases). The germline gives CDR1 SGHRS, CDR2 YFSETQ. The CDR3 consists of 16 residues. Deletions cut 3 bases from V and 0 bases from J, with 13 bases between. The chain's CDR3 is CASSWRTVSSYNEQFF. CDR3 in DNA: TGCGCCAGCAGCTGGAGGACTGTAAGCTCCTACAATGAGCAGTTCTTC.

This chain uses TRBV4-1 with TRBJ2-1, with 7 bases that match TRBD1. This CDR3 region has 14 residues. CDR1 and CDR2 (germline): MGHRA, YSYEKL. V lost 2 bases, J lost 4 bases, and 2 bases stayed unmatched. The CDR3: CASSQWDRYNEQFF. The CDR3 coding sequence is TGCGCCAGCAGCCAATGGGACAGATACAATGAGCAGTTCTTC.

In its sample, this clone was seen once. The genes are TRBV6-1 and TRBJ1-2; D is possibly TRBD1 (5 bases). Germline assignment: CDR1 MNHNS and CDR2 SASEGT. The V end was cut by 0 bases, the J end by 1 base, with 15 bases between. The CDR3 is 17 amino acids. The CDR3 loop reads CASSEALGGVDNYGYTF. CDR3 DNA: TGTGCCAGCAGTGAAGCCCTCGGAGGGGTGGATAACTATGGCTACACCTTC.

The genes are TRBV14 and TRBJ1-3; D is unclear. Trimming took off 1 base at V and 0 bases at J, with 4 bases between the two ends. There are 14 residues in the CDR3. Per the germline V gene, CDR1 is SGHDN and CDR2 is FVKESK. CDR3 DNA: TGTGCCAGCAGCCAAGCCTTCTCTGGAAACACCATATATTTT. Amino acids: CASSQAFSGNTIYF.

This chain connects TRBV7-8 to TRBJ2-3, with D possibly being TRBD2 (5 bases). V was cut by 5 bases and J by 1 base, with 16 bases left in between. The CDR3 runs 16 residues. Germline values: CDR1 SGHVS, CDR2 FQNEAQ. CDR3 region: CASSQGLHKGTDTQYF. In DNA, the CDR3 is TGTGCCAGCAGCCAAGGACTGCATAAGGGCACAGATACGCAGTATTTT.

CDR3 DNA sequence: TGTGCCAGCAGCCCCCGGGGGACAGGGTCCTACGAGCAGTACTTC. Protein: CASSPRGTGSYEQYF. The gene calls are TRBV7-3 and TRBJ2-7; 9 bases agree with TRBD1. The CDR3 length is 15 residues. CDR1 and CDR2 (germline): SGHTA, FQGTGA. The V and J ends lost 5 bases and 1 base, in that order; junction bases with no gene match: 6.

The rearrangement joins TRBV5-1 to TRBJ1-1, with D possibly matching TRBD1 (6 bases). CDR3 length equals 15 residues. V was shortened by 6 bases and J by 0 bases, with 15 bases between the two germline ends. Germline assignment: CDR1 SGHRS and CDR2 YFSETQ. CDR3 sequence: CASKRRGRMNTEAFF. The CDR3 region has the DNA TGCGCCAGCAAGCGGCGGGGGCGGATGAACACTGAAGCTTTCTTT.

The V call is TRBV6-1, the J call TRBJ1-2; perhaps TRBD1 as D (5 bases). The CDR3 length is 15 residues. V lost 2 bases and J lost 8, with 18 bases in between. Germline loops: CDR1 MNHNS, CDR2 SASEGT. CDR3 region: CASSEMGGLDSGYTF. DNA of the CDR3: TGTGCCAGCAGTGAAATGGGGGGACTGGATTCGGGCTACACCTTC.

The V call is TRBV25-1, the J call TRBJ1-2; TRBD1 aligns across 9 bases. The CDR3 is made up of 15 amino acids. The J segment lost 3 bases and the V segment lost 5 bases, leaving 7 bases of the junction unmatched. Looked up from germline, CDR1 is MGHDK and CDR2 is SYGVNS. The CDR3 protein is CASSIDRGTHYGYTF. In DNA form, the CDR3 reads TGTGCCAGCAGTATAGACAGGGGGACCCACTATGGCTACACCTTC.

The gene calls are TRBV6-5 and TRBJ1-5, with a weak D call TRBD1 (5 bases). Looked up from germline, CDR1 is MNHEY and CDR2 is SVGAGI. The V end was cut by 3 bases, the J end by 4 bases, with 10 bases between. This CDR3 has 14 amino acids. The CDR3 is CASSYGGANQPQHF. CDR3 in DNA: TGTGCCAGCAGTTATGGAGGGGCGAATCAGCCCCAGCATTTT.

This clone was picked up a small number of times. The genes are TRBV7-3 and TRBJ2-6; 8 bases align to TRBD1. The J segment lost 2 bases and the V segment lost 4 bases, leaving 4 bases of the junction unmatched. This CDR3 region has 16 residues. In germline, CDR1 is SGHTA, CDR2 FQGTGA. This chain's CDR3 is CASSWTGNTGANVLTF. The CDR3 nucleotides read TGTGCCAGCAGCTGGACAGGGAACACTGGGGCCAACGTCCTGACTTTC.

V and J are TRBV28 and TRBJ1-1; perhaps TRBD1 as D (5 bases). The CDR3 sequence is 13 residues long. CDR1 is MDHEN, CDR2 SYDVKM, per germline. V was shortened by 1 base and J by 7 bases, with 10 bases between the two germline ends. Here the CDR3 reads CASSLFRQGEAFF. In DNA form, the CDR3 reads TGTGCCAGCAGTTTATTTAGGCAGGGTGAAGCTTTCTTT.

The chain carries TRBV28 and TRBJ1-1; 11 nucleotides line up with TRBD1. Germline V gene lookup returns CDR1 MDHEN and CDR2 SYDVKM. The ends lost 6 bases at V and 1 base at J; junction bases unmatched: 10. The CDR3 is 17 amino acids. The CDR3 protein is CASSRTGGALGNTEAFF. CDR3 bases: TGTGCCAGCAGCAGGACAGGGGGCGCTTTAGGGAACACTGAAGCTTTCTTT.

This chain links TRBV30 with TRBJ1-5; perhaps TRBD1 as D (5 bases). CDR1 is GTSNPN, CDR2 SVGIG, per germline (reference sequence). Trimming pared 2 bases from V and 3 bases from J, leaving 8 bases between. This CDR3 has 13 residues. CDR3 sequence reads: CAWSRQNNQPQHF. CDR3 sequence (DNA): TGTGCCTGGAGTCGACAGAACAATCAGCCCCAGCATTTT. Drawing the rest from reference TRBV30 and TRBJ1-5, the complete variable domain is SQTIHQWPATLVQPVGSPLSLECTVEGTSNPNLYWYRQAAGRGLQLLFYSVGIGQISSEVPQNLSASRPQDRQFILSSKKLLLSDSGFYLCAWSRQNNQPQHFGDGTRLSIL.

This clone was found a few times. The chain combines TRBV19 with TRBJ1-6, with D perhaps matching TRBD1 (6 bases). The length of the CDR3 is 14 residues. The V and J ends lost 9 bases and 10 bases respectively, with 19 bases between them. Per the germline V gene, CDR1 is LNHDA and CDR2 is SQIVND (reference sequence). CDR3 coding DNA: TGTGCCAGCACGGATGCAGGGGAAGTCTCACCCCTCCACTTT. Its protein product is CASTDAGEVSPLHF.

The chain combines TRBV9 with TRBJ2-7; maybe TRBD2 (6 bases). The CDR3 loop spans 15 amino acids. V shed 0 bases and J shed 1 base, with 11 bases lying between them. Germline V gene sequence: CDR1 SGDLS, CDR2 YYNGEE. This chain's CDR3 is CASSVGGANSYEQYF. CDR3 nucleotides: TGTGCCAGCAGCGTAGGCGGGGCAAATTCCTACGAGCAGTACTTC. The full variable domain, with the rest looked up from reference TRBV9 and TRBJ2-7, is DSGVTQTPKHLITATGQRVTLRCSPRSGDLSVYWYQQSLDQGLQFLIQYYNGEERAKGNILERFSAQQFPDLHSELNLSSLELGDSALYFCASSVGGANSYEQYFGPGTRLTVT.

The chain links TRBV6-2 or TRBV6-3 to TRBJ2-1; 10 nucleotides align to TRBD2. V lost 1 base to trimming and J lost 2 bases; unmatched junction nucleotides: 8. Germline V gene data show CDR1 as MNHEY and CDR2 as SVGEGT. The CDR3 is 18 residues long. CDR3 bases: TGTGCCAGCAGTTACTTGGGGGTAGCGGGGGGTCCCTACAATGAGCAGTTCTTC. Protein: CASSYLGVAGGPYNEQFF.

V gene TRBV21-1 combines with J gene TRBJ1-1. TRBV21-1 is marked as a pseudogene. The CDR3 has 13 residues. The CDR3 spells CASSKKASGEAFF. The CDR3 nucleotides are TGTGCCAGCAGCAAAAAGGCCAGCGGGGAAGCTTTCTTT.

The V call is TRBV2, the J call TRBJ1-1; 7 bases agree with TRBD1. After removal of 3 bases from V and 3 bases from J, the junction contained 1 base not matched to a gene. Germline V gene data show CDR1 as SNHLY and CDR2 as FYNNEI. The CDR3 spans 13 residues. Here the CDR3 DNA reads TGTGCCAGCAGTGAGGACAGGCACACTGAAGCTTTCTTT. Protein sequence: CASSEDRHTEAFF.

This clone was picked up one time. The V call is TRBV6-5, the J call TRBJ1-1; 9 positions match TRBD1. V was pared by 6 bases and J by 6 bases, with 11 bases of the junction left unmatched. CDR1 is MNHEY and CDR2 is SVGAGI in the germline V gene. This CDR3 region has 15 residues. CDR3 in DNA: TGTGCCAGCAGCGTTGGCGTACAGGGGGCCGCTGAAGCTTTCTTT. It codes for CASSVGVQGAAEAFF.

This chain links TRBV29-1 with TRBJ1-2; D is unclear. Germline lookup yields CDR1 SQVTM and CDR2 ANQGSEA. V lost 2 bases and J lost 2, with 12 bases in between. This CDR3 is 14 amino acids long. In nucleotides, the CDR3 is TGCAGCGTTGAATCGTTAACAAAGAACTATGGCTACACCTTC. Translating gives CSVESLTKNYGYTF.